Shown below are 20 T cell receptor beta chains from a single sample sequenced in a study of monozygotic twins with cystic fibrosis. The assay was immunoSEQ multiplex PCR, and TCRdb's table has in-frame clones only and misses some. The table records 8,000 to 10,000 clones, 98% of them present only once. The sequencing input was blood. These receptors came from a girl aged 2-9 years with cystic fibrosis.

A single count supports this clone. The rearrangement joins TRBV5-1 to TRBJ2-7; maybe TRBD1 (5 bases). Germline loops: CDR1 SGHRS, CDR2 YFSETQ. The V and J ends lost 3 bases and 1 base respectively, with 11 bases between them. The CDR3 is 14 amino acids. CDR3 loop: CASSSATGSYEQYF. The CDR3 region has the DNA TGCGCCAGCAGCTCTGCCACAGGTTCCTACGAGCAGTACTTC.

The chain combines TRBV18 with TRBJ2-2; D call uncertain. This CDR3 is 16 amino acids long. The V gene lost 6 bases and the J gene lost 5 bases, with 19 bases spanning the gap. CDR1 is KGHSH and CDR2 is LQKENI in the germline V gene. CDR3 protein: CASSLDGVPITGELFF. The CDR3 DNA reads TGTGCCAGCTCCCTGGATGGAGTCCCTATAACCGGGGAGCTGTTTTTT.

CDR3 amino acids: CAWSFEGQPQHF. The CDR3, as DNA: TGTGCCTGGAGCTTTGAGGGGCAGCCCCAGCATTTT. V gene TRBV30 combines with J gene TRBJ1-5; D may be TRBD1 (5 bases). The CDR3 is made up of 12 amino acids. Germline V gene sequence: CDR1 GTSNPN, CDR2 SVGIG (reference sequence). Trimming stripped 3 bases from V and 7 bases from J, with 10 bases between.

A single count supports this clone. The chain recombines TRBV5-1 with TRBJ1-1, with a possible D match to TRBD1 (5 bases). The CDR3 length is 15 residues. CDR1 is SGHRS, CDR2 YFSETQ, per germline. Trimming removed 3 bases at V and 6 bases at J, with 18 bases between. CDR3 in DNA: TGCGCCAGCAGCTCCTCCCCGGGGGGTAGCGCTGAAGCTTTCTTT. Its protein is CASSSSPGGSAEAFF.

A few counts support this clone. The V and J genes are TRBV9 and TRBJ1-2; unclear D gene. The V end was cut by 5 bases, the J end by 1 base, with 6 bases between. The germline CDR1 and CDR2 sequences are SGDLS and YYNGEE. CDR3 size: 12 residues. The CDR3 sequence: CASSGFNYGYTF. As DNA, the CDR3 is TGTGCCAGCAGTGGGTTTAACTATGGCTACACCTTC.

This chain joins TRBV20-1 and TRBJ2-3, with D possibly being TRBD2 (5 bases). The CDR3 consists of 11 residues. Trimming stripped 8 bases from V and 4 bases from J, with 10 bases between. Germline V gives CDR1 DFQATT, CDR2 SNEGSKA (reference sequence). The DNA for the CDR3 is TGCAGTCCTGAGGGTCCAGATACGCAGTATTTT. As protein: CSPEGPDTQYF.

V usage is TRBV13 and J usage is TRBJ2-7, with a possible D match to TRBD1 (6 bases). Trimming removed 5 bases at V and 4 bases at J, with 12 bases between. The CDR3 is 13 amino acids. Per the germline V gene, CDR1 is PRHDT and CDR2 is FYEKMQ (reference sequence). The CDR3: CASSPKDRYEQYF. CDR3 nucleotide sequence: TGTGCCAGCAGCCCCAAGGACAGATACGAGCAGTACTTC.

The rearrangement uses TRBV28 and TRBJ1-1; no reliable D call. Trimming removed 5 bases at V and 8 bases at J, with 18 bases between. Germline V gene data show CDR1 as MDHEN and CDR2 as SYDVKM. The CDR3 covers 14 residues. This chain's CDR3 is CASSPPQTIGEAFF. In nucleotides, the CDR3 is TGTGCCAGCAGTCCCCCACAAACAATCGGGGAAGCTTTCTTT.

The CDR3 is CASSWDRDQPQYF. CDR3 nucleotides: TGTGCCAGCAGCTGGGACAGGGACCAGCCCCAGTATTTT. V is TRBV11-2 and J is TRBJ1-5, with TRBD1 identical over 9 bases. The J call may be wrong; the DNA end is better matched by TRBJ2-3. CDR1 and CDR2 (germline): SGHAT, FQNNGV. CDR3 length equals 13 residues.

The chain combines TRBV19 with TRBJ2-7; D is perhaps TRBD1 or TRBD2 (6 bases each). V lost 1 base and J lost 4, with 8 bases in between. The germline V gene encodes CDR1 LNHDA and CDR2 SQIVND (reference sequence). The CDR3 is 13 residues long. Here the CDR3 reads CASSIGRGYEQYF. The CDR3 DNA is TGTGCCAGTAGTATAGGGAGGGGGTACGAGCAGTACTTC.

This clone was recorded once. The V gene is TRBV2, the J gene TRBJ2-5; 9 positions match TRBD1. Near its end, the DNA agrees better with TRBJ2-7, so the J call may be wrong. This CDR3 comprises 14 residues. CDR1 and CDR2 from the germline V gene are SNHLY and FYNNEI. For the CDR3, the DNA is TGTGCCAGCGGAGGGGACAGGGCGTCCTACGAGCAGTACTTC. This codes for CASGGDRASYEQYF.

The CDR3 region is CASSLWPEGLNTEAFF. In nucleotides, the CDR3 is TGTGCCAGCAGTTTATGGCCGGAGGGGCTGAACACTGAAGCTTTCTTT. The chain links TRBV27 to TRBJ1-1; a possible D gene is TRBD1 (5 bases). The CDR3 runs to 16 residues. Germline V lookup: CDR1 MNHEY, CDR2 SMNVEV (reference sequence). Deletions cut 1 base from V and 0 bases from J, with 12 bases between.

This chain uses TRBV5-1 with TRBJ1-5; no definite D call. Trimming removed 0 bases at V and 6 bases at J, with 10 bases between. CDR1 and CDR2 from the germline V gene are SGHRS and YFSETQ. The CDR3 contains 14 residues. Written as DNA, the CDR3 is TGCGCCAGCAGCTTGGATGGGGAAATTCAGCCCCAGCATTTT. Translating it yields CASSLDGEIQPQHF. The full variable domain, its missing parts supplied by reference TRBV5-1 and TRBJ1-5, is KAGVTQTPRYLIKTRGQQVTLSCSPISGHRSVSWYQQTPGQGLQFLFEYFSETQRNKGNFPGRFSGRQFSNSRSEMNVSTLELGDSALYLCASSLDGEIQPQHFGDGTRLSIL.

This clone appeared a single time. The chain links TRBV7-9 to TRBJ1-2; 9 nucleotides align to TRBD1. Germline loops: CDR1 SEHNR, CDR2 FQNEAQ (reference sequence). V was clipped by 2 bases and J by 0 bases; unmatched bases: 10. The CDR3 has 18 residues. The CDR3 region is CASSLTVGQGASNYGYTF. The CDR3 DNA sequence: TGTGCCAGCAGCTTAACTGTGGGACAGGGAGCGTCTAACTATGGCTACACCTTC.

V and J are TRBV10-2 and TRBJ2-2; D gene ambiguous. The CDR3 consists of 13 residues. The V end was cut by 6 bases, the J end by 5 bases, with 10 bases between. Germline-derived CDR1 and CDR2 are WSHSY and SAAADI. The CDR3: CASRMFRTGELFF. Written as DNA, the CDR3 is TGCGCCAGCAGAATGTTCCGTACCGGGGAGCTGTTTTTT.

The chain carries TRBV5-1 and TRBJ2-3; D perhaps matches TRBD1 (5 bases). CDR3 length: 15 amino acids. Germline CDR1 and CDR2: SGHRS and YFSETQ. V was cut by 4 bases and J by 4 bases, with 16 bases left in between. The CDR3 region is CASSRPLRDSDTQYF. The CDR3 bases are TGCGCCAGCAGCCGTCCGCTCAGGGATTCAGATACGCAGTATTTT.

DNA for the CDR3: TGCGCCAGCAGCTTGACCGCCAGCGGGAGAAGTGAGCAGTTCTTC. Encoded protein: CASSLTASGRSEQFF. The chain employs TRBV5-1 and TRBJ2-1; 8 nucleotides line up with TRBD2. Trimming took 1 base from V and 9 from J; bases not matched to a gene: 9. The germline gives CDR1 SGHRS, CDR2 YFSETQ. This CDR3 region has 15 residues.

The rearrangement joins TRBV27 to TRBJ2-1, with D possibly being TRBD2 (6 bases). The V gene's germline CDR1 is MNHEY and CDR2 SMNVEV (reference sequence). CDR3 size: 17 residues. Trimming took 2 bases from V and 1 from J, leaving 15 bases between them. CDR3 protein: CASSLKRPGGSYNEQFF. The CDR3 nucleotides read TGTGCCAGCAGTTTAAAAAGGCCCGGGGGATCCTACAATGAGCAGTTCTTC.

The chain is built from TRBV5-4 and TRBJ1-2; unclear D gene. V shed 4 bases and J shed 7 bases, with 20 bases lying between them. CDR3 length equals 15 residues. Germline CDR1 reads SGHNT; CDR2 reads YYREEE (reference sequence). CDR3 residues: CASSPRQNLPGGYTF. The CDR3 DNA reads as TGTGCCAGCAGCCCGCGACAAAACCTACCTGGTGGCTACACCTTC.

The chain recombines TRBV2 with TRBJ2-7, with D unresolved. Germline V CDR1 and CDR2: SNHLY, FYNNEI. The length of the CDR3 is 14 residues. Trimming took 4 bases from V and 0 from J, leaving 10 bases between them. CDR3 coding DNA: TGTGCCAGCAGTGGGCCTGTTAGCTCCTACGAGCAGTACTTC. Translating gives CASSGPVSSYEQYF.